This paragraph covers one T cell receptor (beta chain) sequence. What it binds is unknown. Donors were ostensibly healthy at sampling, although undocumented immune exposures were probable. The CDR3 is 15 amino acids. V dropped 1 base and J dropped 2 bases, with 8 bases sitting between them. Germline CDR1 SEHNR, CDR2 FQNEAQ (reference sequence). The record originates from a study of cytomegalovirus exposure and HLA in healthy donors. General observations from the study: HLA alleles were associated with 15,000 to 20,000 TCR beta sequences in a later analysis at 0.05 false discovery rate. In a later analysis, DRB1 alleles had the most associated TCRs; HLA-C alleles the fewest. According to an earlier analysis, most TCR beta V segments yielded productive rearrangements about 90% or about 30% of the time.

13 Jbeta primers and 60 Vbeta primers were used for the PCR. The method was immunoSEQ multiplex PCR; TCRdb's version includes in-frame clones alone and lacks a portion of them. The data contain 60,000 to 65,000 clones, around 75% of them singletons. This clonotype was sampled from a woman aged 40-49 years in good health and CMV-seropositive. The sample taken for sequencing was PBMCs. V gene TRBV7-9 combines with J gene TRBJ2-2; D is unresolved. The CDR3 DNA reads as TGTGCCAGCAGCTTAGGTACTCATAACACCGGGGAGCTGTTTTTT. The encoded protein is CASSLGTHNTGELFF.